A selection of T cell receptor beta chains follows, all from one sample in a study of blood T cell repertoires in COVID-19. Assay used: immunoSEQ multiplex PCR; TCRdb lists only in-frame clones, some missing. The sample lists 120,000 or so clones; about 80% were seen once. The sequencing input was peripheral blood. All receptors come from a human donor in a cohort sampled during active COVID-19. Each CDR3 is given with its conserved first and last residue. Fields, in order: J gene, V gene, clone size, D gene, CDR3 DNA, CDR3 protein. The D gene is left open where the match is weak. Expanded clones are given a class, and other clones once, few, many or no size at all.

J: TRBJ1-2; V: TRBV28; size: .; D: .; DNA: TGTGCCAGCAGTTGGGGAGAGAACTATGGCTACACCTTC; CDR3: CASSWGENYGYTF
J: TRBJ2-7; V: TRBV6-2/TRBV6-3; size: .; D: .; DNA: TGTGCCAGCAGTTACTCGCTAGCACAGACCTACGAGCAGTACTTC; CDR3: CASSYSLAQTYEQYF
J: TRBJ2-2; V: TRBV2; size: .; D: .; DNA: TGTGCCAGCAGGGAGGGCTCAGTAACCGGGGAGCTGTTTTTT; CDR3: CASREGSVTGELFF
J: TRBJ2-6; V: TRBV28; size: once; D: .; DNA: TGTGCCAGCAGTTTCAGGGCCGGGGCCAACGTCCTGACTTTC; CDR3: CASSFRAGANVLTF
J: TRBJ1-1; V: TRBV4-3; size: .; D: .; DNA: TGCGCCAGCAGCCAAGATCGGGGGTGGGTAACAGGTTCCAACACTGAAGCTTTCTTT; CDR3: CASSQDRGWVTGSNTEAFF
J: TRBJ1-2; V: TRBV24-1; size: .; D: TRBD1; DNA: TGTGCCACCAGTGATCCGCAGGGGGCGTTTGGCTACACCTTC; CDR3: CATSDPQGAFGYTF
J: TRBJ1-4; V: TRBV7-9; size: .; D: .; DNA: TGTGCCAGCAGCTTAGGAAAAACTGCAACTAATGAAAAACTGTTTTTT; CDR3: CASSLGKTATNEKLFF
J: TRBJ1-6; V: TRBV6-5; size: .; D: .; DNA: TGTGCCAGCATTCAAGGGACTGCGAGTTCACCCCTCCACTTT; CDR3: CASIQGTASSPLHF
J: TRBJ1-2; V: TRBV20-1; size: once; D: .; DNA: TGCAGTGCTAGACCGAACTATGGCTACACCTTC; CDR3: CSARPNYGYTF
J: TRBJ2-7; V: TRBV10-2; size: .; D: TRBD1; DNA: TGCGCCAGCTTTGTTACAGGGGGCGACTCCTACGAGCAGTACTTC; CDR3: CASFVTGGDSYEQYF
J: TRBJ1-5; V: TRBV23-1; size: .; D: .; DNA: TGCGCCAGCAGTCAATCATGGGGGGATGCCGAGGTAGGTCAGCCCCAGCATTTT; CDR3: CASSQSWGDAEVGQPQHF
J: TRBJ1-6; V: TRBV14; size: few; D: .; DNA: TGTGCCAGCAGCCAAGGACTTCCAAGCTCCTATAATTCACCCCTCCACTTT; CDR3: CASSQGLPSSYNSPLHF
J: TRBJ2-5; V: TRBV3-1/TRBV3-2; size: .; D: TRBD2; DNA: TGTGCCAGCAGCCTCTATTCCCTTAAGCGGGAATTGGGAGAGACCCAGTACTTC; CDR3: CASSLYSLKRELGETQYF
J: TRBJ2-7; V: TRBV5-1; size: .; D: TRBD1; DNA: TGCGCCAGCAGCTACACAGGGGGCTCAGGCGAGCAGTACTTC; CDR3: CASSYTGGSGEQYF
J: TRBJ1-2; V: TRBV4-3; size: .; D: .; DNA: TGCGCCAGCAGCCAAGATCTCTCTACGAACTATGGCTACACCTTC; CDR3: CASSQDLSTNYGYTF
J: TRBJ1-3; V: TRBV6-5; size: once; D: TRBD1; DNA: TGTGCCAGCAGTTATTCTGGACAGGGAAAGGGAAACACCATATATTTT; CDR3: CASSYSGQGKGNTIYF
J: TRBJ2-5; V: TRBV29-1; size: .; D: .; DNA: TGCAGCGTTGAAGATCAAAGGTTCGGAGCCCAGTACTTC; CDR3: CSVEDQRFGAQYF
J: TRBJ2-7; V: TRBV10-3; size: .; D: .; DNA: TGTGCCGTTGGGCAGGGGCTAAAGTACGAGCAGTACTTC; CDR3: CAVGQGLKYEQYF
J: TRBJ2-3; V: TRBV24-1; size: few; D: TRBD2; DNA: TGTGCCACCAGTGACCCTAGGACCAGCGGGGGTGGAAATACGCAGTATTTT; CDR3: CATSDPRTSGGGNTQYF
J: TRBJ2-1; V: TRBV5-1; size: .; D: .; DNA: TGCGCCAGCAGCTTATCGAGCTCCTACAATGAGCAGTTCTTC; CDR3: CASSLSSSYNEQFF
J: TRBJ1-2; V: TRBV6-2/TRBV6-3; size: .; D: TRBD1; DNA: TGTGCCAGCAGTTACCGGAACAGGGGACGAGGCTACACCTTC; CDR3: CASSYRNRGRGYTF
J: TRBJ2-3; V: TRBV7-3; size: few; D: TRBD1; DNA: TGTGCCAGCAGCCCAGCTCTACCTACGGGACAGGACTGCACAGATACGCAGTATTTT; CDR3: CASSPALPTGQDCTDTQYF
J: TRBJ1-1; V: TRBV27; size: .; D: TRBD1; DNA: TGTGCCAGCAGAAGACAGGGGGCAACGGACACTGAAGCTTTCTTT; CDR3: CASRRQGATDTEAFF
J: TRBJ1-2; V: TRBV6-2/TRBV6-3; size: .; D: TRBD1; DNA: TGTGCCAGCAGTTCTTACCGGGACAGTAACTATGGCTACACCTTC; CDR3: CASSSYRDSNYGYTF
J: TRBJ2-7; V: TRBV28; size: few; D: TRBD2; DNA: TGTGCCAGCAGCTCCCCAGCGGGGGGCCTATTCTACGAGCAGTACTTC; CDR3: CASSSPAGGLFYEQYF